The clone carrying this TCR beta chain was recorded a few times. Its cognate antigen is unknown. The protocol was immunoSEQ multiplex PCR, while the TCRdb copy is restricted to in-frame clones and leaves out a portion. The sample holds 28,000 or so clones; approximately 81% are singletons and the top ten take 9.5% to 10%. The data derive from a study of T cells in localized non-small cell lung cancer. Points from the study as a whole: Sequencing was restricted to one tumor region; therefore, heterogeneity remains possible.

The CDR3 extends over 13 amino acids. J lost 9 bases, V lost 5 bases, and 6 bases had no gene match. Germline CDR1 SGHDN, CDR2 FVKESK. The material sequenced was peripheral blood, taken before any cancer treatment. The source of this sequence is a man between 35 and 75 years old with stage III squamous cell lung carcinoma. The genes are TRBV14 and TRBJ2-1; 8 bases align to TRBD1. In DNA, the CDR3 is TGTGCCAGCAGCGCAGACAGGGGAAGTGAGCAGTTCTTC. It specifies CASSADRGSEQFF.